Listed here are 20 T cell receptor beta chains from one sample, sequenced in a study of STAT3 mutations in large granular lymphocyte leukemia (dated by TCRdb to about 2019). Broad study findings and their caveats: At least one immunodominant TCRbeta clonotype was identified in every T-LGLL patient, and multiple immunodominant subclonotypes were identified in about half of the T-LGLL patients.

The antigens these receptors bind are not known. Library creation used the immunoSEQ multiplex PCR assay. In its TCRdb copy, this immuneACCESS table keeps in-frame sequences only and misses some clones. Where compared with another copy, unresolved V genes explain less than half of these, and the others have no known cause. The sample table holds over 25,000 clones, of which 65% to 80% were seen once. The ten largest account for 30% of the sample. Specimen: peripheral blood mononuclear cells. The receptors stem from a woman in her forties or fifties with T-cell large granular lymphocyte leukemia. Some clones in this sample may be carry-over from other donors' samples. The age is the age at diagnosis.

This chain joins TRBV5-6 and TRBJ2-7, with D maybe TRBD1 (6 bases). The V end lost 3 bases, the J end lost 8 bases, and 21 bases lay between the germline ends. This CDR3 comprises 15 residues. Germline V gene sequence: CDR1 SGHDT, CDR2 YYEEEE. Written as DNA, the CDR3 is TGTGCCAGCAGCTATAGGCAGGGGATGATTCCTCAGCAGTACTTC. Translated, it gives CASSYRQGMIPQQYF.

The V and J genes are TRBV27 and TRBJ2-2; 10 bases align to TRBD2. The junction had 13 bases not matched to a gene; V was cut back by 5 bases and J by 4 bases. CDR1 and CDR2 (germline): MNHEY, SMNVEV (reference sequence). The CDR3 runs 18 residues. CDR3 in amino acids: CASSRRRTSGSLTGELFF. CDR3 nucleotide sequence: TGTGCCAGCAGTCGTCGCAGGACTAGCGGTTCTCTCACCGGGGAGCTGTTTTTT.

The CDR3 sequence is CASSLLPTVPEQFF. CDR3 DNA: TGCGCCAGCAGCTTACTACCGACAGTCCCCGAGCAGTTCTTC. The chain joins TRBV5-1 to TRBJ2-1, with a possible D match to TRBD1 (5 bases). The CDR3 length is 14 residues. Germline assignment: CDR1 SGHRS and CDR2 YFSETQ. V was shortened by 2 bases and J by 10 bases, with 16 bases between the two germline ends.

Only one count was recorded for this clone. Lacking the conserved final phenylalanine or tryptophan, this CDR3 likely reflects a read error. The CDR3 protein is CASSVGISYEQYL. For the CDR3, the DNA is TGTGCCAGCAGCGTAGGCATATCCTACGAGCAGTACCTC. This rearrangement joins TRBV9 to TRBJ2-7, with D hard to call. Germline values: CDR1 SGDLS, CDR2 YYNGEE. This CDR3 contains 13 residues. Trimming shortened V by 0 bases and J by 1 base, and 5 bases separated the two germline ends.

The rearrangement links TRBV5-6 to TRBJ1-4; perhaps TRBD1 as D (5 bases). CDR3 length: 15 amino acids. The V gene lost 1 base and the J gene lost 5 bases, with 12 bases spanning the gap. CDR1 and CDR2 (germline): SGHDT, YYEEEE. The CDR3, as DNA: TGTGCCAGCAGCTTGTCTTGGGGGAGAAATGAAAAACTGTTTTTT. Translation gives CASSLSWGRNEKLFF.

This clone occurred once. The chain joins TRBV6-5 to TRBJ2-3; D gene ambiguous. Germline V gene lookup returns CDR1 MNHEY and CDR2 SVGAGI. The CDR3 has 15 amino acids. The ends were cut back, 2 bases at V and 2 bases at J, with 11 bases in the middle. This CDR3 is CASSYIAGLTDTQYF. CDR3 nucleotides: TGTGCCAGCAGTTACATAGCCGGGCTCACAGATACGCAGTATTTT.

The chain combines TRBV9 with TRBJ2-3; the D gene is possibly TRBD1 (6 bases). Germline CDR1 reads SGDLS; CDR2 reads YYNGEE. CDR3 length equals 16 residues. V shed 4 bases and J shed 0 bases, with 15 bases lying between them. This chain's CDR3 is CASSPQQGTSTDTQYF. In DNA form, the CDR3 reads TGTGCCAGCAGCCCCCAACAGGGAACTAGCACAGATACGCAGTATTTT.

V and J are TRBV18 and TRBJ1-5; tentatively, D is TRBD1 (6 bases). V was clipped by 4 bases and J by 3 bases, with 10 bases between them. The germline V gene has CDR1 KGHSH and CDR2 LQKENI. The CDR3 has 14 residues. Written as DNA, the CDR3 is TGTGCCAGCTCACAACAGGGTTCCAATCAGCCCCAGCATTTT. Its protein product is CASSQQGSNQPQHF.

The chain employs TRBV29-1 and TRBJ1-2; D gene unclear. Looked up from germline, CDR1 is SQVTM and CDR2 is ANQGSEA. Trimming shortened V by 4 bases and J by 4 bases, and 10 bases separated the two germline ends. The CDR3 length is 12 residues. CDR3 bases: TGCAGCGTTGTCGCAACGACCTATGGCTACACCTTC. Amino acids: CSVVATTYGYTF.

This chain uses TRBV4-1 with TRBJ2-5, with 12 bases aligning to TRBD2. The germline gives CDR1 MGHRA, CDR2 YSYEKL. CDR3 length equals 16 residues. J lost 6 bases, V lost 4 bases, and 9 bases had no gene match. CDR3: CASSPALAGGRQTQYF. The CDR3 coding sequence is TGCGCCAGCAGCCCTGCTCTAGCGGGAGGGAGGCAGACCCAGTACTTC.

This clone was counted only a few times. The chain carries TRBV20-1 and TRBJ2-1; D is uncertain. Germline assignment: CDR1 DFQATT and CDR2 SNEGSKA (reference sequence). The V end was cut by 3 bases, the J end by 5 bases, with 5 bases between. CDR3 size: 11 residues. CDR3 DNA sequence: TGCAGTGCTAGGGCTGACAATGAGCAGTTCTTC. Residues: CSARADNEQFF.

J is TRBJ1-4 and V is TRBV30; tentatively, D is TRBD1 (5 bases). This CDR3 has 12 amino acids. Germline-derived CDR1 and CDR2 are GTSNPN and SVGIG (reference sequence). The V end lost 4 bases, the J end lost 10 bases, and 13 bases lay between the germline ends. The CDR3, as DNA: TGTGCCTGGATCGCAGGGAACGGAAAACTGTTTTTT. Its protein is CAWIAGNGKLFF.

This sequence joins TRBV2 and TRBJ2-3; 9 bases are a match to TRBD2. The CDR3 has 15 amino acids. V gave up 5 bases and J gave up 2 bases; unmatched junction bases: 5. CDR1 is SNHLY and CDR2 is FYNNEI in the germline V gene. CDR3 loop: CASSPTSGYTDTQYF. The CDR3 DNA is TGTGCCAGCAGTCCGACTAGCGGCTACACAGATACGCAGTATTTT.

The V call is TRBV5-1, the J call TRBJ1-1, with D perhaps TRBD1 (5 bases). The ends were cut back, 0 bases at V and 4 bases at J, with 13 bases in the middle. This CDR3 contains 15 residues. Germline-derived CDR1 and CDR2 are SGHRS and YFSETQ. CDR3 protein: CASSLDQGRGTEAFF. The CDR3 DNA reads TGCGCCAGCAGCTTGGATCAGGGTCGAGGCACTGAAGCTTTCTTT.

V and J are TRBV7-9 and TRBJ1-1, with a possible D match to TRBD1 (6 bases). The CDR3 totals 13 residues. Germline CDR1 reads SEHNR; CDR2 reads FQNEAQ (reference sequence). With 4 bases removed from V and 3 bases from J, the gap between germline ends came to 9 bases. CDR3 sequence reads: CASSSNRDTEAFF. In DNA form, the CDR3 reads TGTGCCAGCAGCTCGAACAGGGACACTGAAGCTTTCTTT.

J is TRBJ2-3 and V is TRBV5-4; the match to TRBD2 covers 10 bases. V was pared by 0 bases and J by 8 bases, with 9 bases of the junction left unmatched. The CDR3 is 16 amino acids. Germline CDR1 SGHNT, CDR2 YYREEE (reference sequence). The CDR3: CASSLGLAGVIGTQYF. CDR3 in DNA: TGTGCCAGCAGCTTGGGCCTAGCGGGAGTTATAGGTACGCAGTATTTT.

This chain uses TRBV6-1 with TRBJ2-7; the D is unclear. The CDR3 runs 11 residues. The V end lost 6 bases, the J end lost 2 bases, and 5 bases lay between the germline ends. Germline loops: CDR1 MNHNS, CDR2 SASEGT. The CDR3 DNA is TGTGCCAGCAGGAGTACCTACGAGCAGTACTTC. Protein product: CASRSTYEQYF.

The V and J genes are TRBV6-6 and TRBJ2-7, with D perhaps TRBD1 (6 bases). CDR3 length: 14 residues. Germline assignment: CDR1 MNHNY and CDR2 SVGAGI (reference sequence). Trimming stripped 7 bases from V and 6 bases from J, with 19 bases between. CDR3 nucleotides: TGTGCCAGCACGAGGACAGACCCACGGGCCGAGCAGTACTTC. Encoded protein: CASTRTDPRAEQYF.

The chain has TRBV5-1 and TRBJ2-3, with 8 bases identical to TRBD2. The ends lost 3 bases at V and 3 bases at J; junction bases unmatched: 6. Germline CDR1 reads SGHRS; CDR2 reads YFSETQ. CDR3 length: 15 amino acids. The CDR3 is CASSYLAGTTDTQYF. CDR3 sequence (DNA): TGCGCCAGCAGCTACCTAGCGGGTACAACAGATACGCAGTATTTT.

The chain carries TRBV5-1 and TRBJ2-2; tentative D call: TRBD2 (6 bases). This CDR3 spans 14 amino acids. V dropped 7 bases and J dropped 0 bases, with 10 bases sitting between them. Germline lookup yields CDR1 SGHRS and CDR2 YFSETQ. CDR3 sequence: CASGVAANTGELFF. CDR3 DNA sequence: TGCGCCAGCGGGGTAGCGGCGAACACCGGGGAGCTGTTTTTT.